This T cell receptor (beta chain) was recovered during a study of shared clonotypes between healthy human individuals. Data came from immunoSEQ multiplex PCR; TCRdb stores just in-frame clones and leaves some out. The sample includes approximately 1.5 million clones, approximately 98.5% seen only once; the top ten take about 0.4%. Unmatched junction bases numbered 10, after V lost 3 bases and J lost 2 bases. Looked up from germline, CDR1 is MDHEN and CDR2 is SYDVKM. This CDR3 region has 16 residues. The sequenced sample was naive CD4+ T cells sorted from blood. The subset was: CD45RA+ positively selected. This clonotype was sampled from a man between 25 and 39 years old in good health. The gene calls are TRBV28 and TRBJ2-7; 7 bases fit TRBD1. The CDR3 bases are TGTGCCAGCAGTTTCGGGTGGGACAGCCGAACCTACGAGCAGTACTTC. Translating it yields CASSFGWDSRTYEQYF.